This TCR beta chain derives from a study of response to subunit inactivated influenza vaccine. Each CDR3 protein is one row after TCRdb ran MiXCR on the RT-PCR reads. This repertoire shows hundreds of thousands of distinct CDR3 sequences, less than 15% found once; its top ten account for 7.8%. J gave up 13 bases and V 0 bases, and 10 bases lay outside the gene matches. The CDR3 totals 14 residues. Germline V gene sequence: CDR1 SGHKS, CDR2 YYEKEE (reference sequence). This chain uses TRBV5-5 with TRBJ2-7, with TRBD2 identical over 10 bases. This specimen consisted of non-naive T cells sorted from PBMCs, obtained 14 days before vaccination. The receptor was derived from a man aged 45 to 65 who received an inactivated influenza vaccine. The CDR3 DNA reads TGTGCCAGCAGCTTGGCCAATAGCGGGGGGCCCCCATACTTC. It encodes CASSLANSGGPPYF.